The clone carrying this T cell receptor (beta chain) is a singleton in its sample. The data belong to a study of blood T cell repertoires in COVID-19. Study context: Whether acute or convalescent, the COVID-19 samples came from the United States, Italy and Spain. Sample material is recorded as cDNA or gDNA derived from T cells, B-cell-depleted T cells, or PBMCs.

Original handling: Amplification with reference gene primers provided the estimates of nucleated cell counts. The method was immunoSEQ multiplex PCR; TCRdb's version includes in-frame clones alone and lacks a portion of them. The DNA gave D and trimming, while V, J and clone size come from that table. In the table there are about 180,000 clones, 80% to 90% of which are singletons. Germline values: CDR1 SGDLS, CDR2 YYNGEE. This CDR3 has 15 amino acids. V was trimmed by 0 bases and J by 0 bases, leaving 7 bases between them. This TCR derives from a man in his 70s with active or convalescent COVID-19. Sample: peripheral blood. The chain has TRBV9 and TRBJ2-1; no firm D call. Here the CDR3 DNA reads TGTGCCAGCAGCGTAGCCTCTAGCTCCTACAATGAGCAGTTCTTC. Its translation: CASSVASSSYNEQFF. Supplemented by reference TRBV9 and TRBJ2-1, the full variable domain reads DSGVTQTPKHLITATGQRVTLRCSPRSGDLSVYWYQQSLDQGLQFLIQYYNGEERAKGNILERFSAQQFPDLHSELNLSSLELGDSALYFCASSVASSSYNEQFFGPGTRLTVL.